One T cell receptor (beta chain) is described in this entry. Its antigen is still unknown. No clone much larger than this one lies a single base away; base qualities are absent. There are 15 amino acids in the CDR3, from cysteine to phenylalanine inclusive. Only CDR3 DNA remains: 45 bases, in frame from the first base. Taken from the germline V gene, the CDR1 and CDR2 loops are SGHRS and YFSETQ. V and J are trimmed by 0 bases and 4 bases, and the gene matches miss 2 bases of the junction. The data are from a study of Ad26.COV2.S vaccination and SARS-CoV-2 variants (dated by TCRdb to the early 2020s). Broadly, across the study: Donors in the vaccine arm were drawn from COV1001, a phase I-IIa trial of Ad26.COV2.S in healthy adults that was multicentre, randomized, double-blind and placebo-controlled. Participants in the trial were split at random into five groups of five each, receiving low-dose or high-dose Ad26.COV2.S once or twice, or else placebo on both occasions. Throughout the experiments and outcome assessment, investigators stayed blinded to trial group allocation. The TCR-sequenced set comprised about 30 samples: around 20 Ad26.COV2.S vaccine recipients, 5 placebo recipients and 8 SARS-CoV-2 convalescent individuals. TCRbeta repertoire sequencing was used to assess the specificity and breadth of SARS-CoV-2-reactive T cell receptors after Ad26.COV2.S vaccination. Ad26.COV2.S was administered intramuscularly at a dose of 5x10^10 or 1x10^11 viral particles, either as one shot or as two shots given 56 days apart. Overall results and qualifications from the work: Comparing responses between vaccine doses or regimens was not something the study was powered to do. Compared with placebo recipients, Ad26.COV2.S recipients showed higher spike-specific TCR breadth (P = 0.0014). According to the authors, total T cell responses may have been underestimated by the TCR breadth and depth analyses. Substantial breadth of spike-specific CD8+ and CD4+ T cell responses was reported after vaccination. Comparable non-spike TCR breadth was observed between vaccine and placebo recipients, consistent with only spike being contained in the vaccine.

Taken with the paper, the label for treatment or condition translates to: roughly 20 received Ad26.COV2.S at low or high dose, single or two shots; several received placebo; per-sample allocation not given. For vaccine and placebo recipients, repertoires were sequenced using samples collected on day 63 after the first injection. Between 29 July and 7 August 2020, Cohort 1b enrolled around 24 adults aged 18-55 years at one site in Boston, USA. As a vaccine, Ad26.COV2.S was a replication-incompetent adenovirus type 26 vector that expressed a prefusion-stabilized SARS-CoV-2 spike protein derived from the original Wuhan strain. TCRbeta CDR3 regions were sequenced with the immunoSEQ Assay. After extraction, genomic DNA underwent amplification by bias-controlled multiplex PCR, followed by high-throughput sequencing. The original pipeline was this. To quantify the absolute abundance of each unique TCRbeta CDR3 region, sequences were collapsed and filtered. T cell fraction was estimated by normalizing TCRbeta template counts to usable DNA, which was measured by amplifying reference genes present in all nucleated cells. Repertoire TCRs were annotated as SARS-CoV-2-specific when V gene, CDR3 amino acid sequence and J gene were exactly matched to a known reactive TCR set. MIRA supplied the reference SARS-CoV-2 TCR set, which was filtered for enrichment in COVID-19-positive ImmuneCODE repertoires so that public or cross-reactive TCRs were removed. Using the MIRA antigens, annotated TCRs were further analysed by specific ORF or by position within an ORF. Depth was the summed frequency of annotated unique rearrangements, while breadth was defined as annotated unique rearrangements over total unique productive rearrangements. Two-sided Wilcoxon rank-sum tests were used to compare TCR breadth between groups. The source is immuneACCESS, and TCRdb retained only in-frame sequences with V and J called. Part of the clones is not carried over; for the studies checked, unresolved V genes explain less than half of this, and the remainder is unexplained. D and trimming come from the DNA, and the V and J calls and clone size come from that table. Counted in this sample were hundreds of thousands of clones; 70% to 90% of them appeared once. Less than 4% of the sample lies in the top ten.

The rearrangement combines TRBV5-1 with TRBJ1-3, and 9 junctional nucleotides match TRBD1. The clonotype originates from a person aged 18-60 years who received the Ad26.COV2.S COVID-19 vaccine or a placebo. The starting material was peripheral blood, obtained in a trial of Ad26.COV2.S vaccine versus placebo. For the CDR3, the sequence is CASSLDRGLGNTIYF. The base sequence is TGCGCCAGCAGCTTGGACAGGGGGCTCGGAAACACCATATATTTT.